Shown below are 7 T cell receptor beta chains from a single sample sequenced in a study of T cell repertoires in cytomegalovirus infection. TCRdb re-analysed the reads in MiXCR, keeping a single row per CDR3 protein. The sample records more than 200,000 distinct CDR3 sequences, 9.1% being singletons. The sequenced sample was PBMCs. The source of these receptors is a human donor in good health (CMV status not recorded). Some clones in this sample may be carry-over from other donors' samples.

In its sample, this clonotype was seen a few times. The rearrangement uses TRBV20-1 and TRBJ2-7; 8 bases agree with TRBD1. The CDR3 covers 13 residues. V was clipped by 6 bases and J by 2 bases; unmatched bases: 6. The germline V gene has CDR1 DFQATT and CDR2 SNEGSKA (reference sequence). The CDR3 spells CSARQGLPYEQYF. The DNA for the CDR3 is TGCAGTGCAAGACAGGGGTTACCCTACGAGCAGTACTTC.

As for this clonotype: One junction end disagrees with the germline gene, perhaps due to a read error. The chain joins TRBV6-2 or TRBV6-3 to TRBJ2-7, with D maybe TRBD2 (5 bases). CDR1 is MNHEY, CDR2 SVGEGT, per germline. There are 14 residues in the CDR3. CDR3 DNA: TGTGCCAGCAGTTACTCCGGAGGTCTGGCAGCCGCGGGCTTC. As protein: CASSYSGGLAAAGF.

The V and J genes are TRBV29-1 and TRBJ1-1; D gene ambiguous. Germline CDR1 and CDR2: SQVTM and ANQGSEA. The ends were cut back, 5 bases at V and 0 bases at J, with 16 bases in the middle. This CDR3 is built from 15 residues. Written as DNA, the CDR3 is TGCAGCGTTACTCACCCCGGCGGGTTGAACACTGAAGCTTTCTTT. This gives the protein CSVTHPGGLNTEAFF.

Ten or more counts support this clonotype. V and J are TRBV19 and TRBJ1-5; D ambiguous. The CDR3 extends over 12 amino acids. Germline V gene sequence: CDR1 LNHDA, CDR2 SQIVND (reference sequence). The germline V and J ends were trimmed by 1 base and 5 bases, with 3 bases remaining between them. The CDR3: CASSIGDQPQHF. The DNA of the CDR3 is TGTGCCAGTAGTATAGGAGATCAGCCCCAGCATTTT.

This clonotype was found many times. The CDR3 loop is CASSTRTGANVLTF. The CDR3 DNA reads TGTGCCAGCAGCACTCGAACTGGGGCCAACGTCCTGACTTTC. This rearrangement joins TRBV7-2 to TRBJ2-6, with D unresolved. There are 14 residues in the CDR3. The ends were cut back, 5 bases at V and 2 bases at J, with 7 bases in the middle. From germline, CDR1 is SGHTA and CDR2 FQGNSA.

This clonotype was counted ten times or more. The gene calls are TRBV7-2 and TRBJ2-3; possible D gene TRBD2, 5 bases. The germline CDR1 and CDR2 sequences are SGHTA and FQGNSA. V lost 5 bases and J 9 bases, leaving 15 bases between the germline ends. CDR3 size: 13 residues. DNA of the CDR3: TGTGCCAGCAGCCCCACCCCCACGGGGACGCAGTATTTT. Translation: CASSPTPTGTQYF.

This clonotype appeared a few times. The chain employs TRBV4-3 and TRBJ2-2; the D is unclear. Trimming pared 1 base from V and 6 bases from J, leaving 15 bases between. This CDR3 comprises 16 residues. Germline CDR1 and CDR2: LGHNA and YSLEER. CDR3 bases: TGCGCCAGCAGCCAAGGACGTGGGCTGTACGCCGGGGAGCTGTTTTTT. It is translated as CASSQGRGLYAGELFF.